The rows below give T cell receptor beta chains drawn from one sample of a study of technical replicates of blood from a handful of donors. Assay used: immunoSEQ multiplex PCR; TCRdb lists only in-frame clones, some missing. The table includes over 75,000 clones, 90% to 97% detected once. Sequenced: T cells isolated from PBMCs. These TCRs come from a human donor in good health. Both conserved end residues are part of each CDR3. The D gene is left open where the match is weak. Not all rows give a size; the values are once, few, many and, for expanded clones, a class.

D: -
V: TRBV14
size: -
J: TRBJ2-3
DNA: TGTGCCAGCAGCCCACCTATCAGGGGAAGCACAGATACGCAGTATTTT
CDR3: CASSPPIRGSTDTQYF

D: -
V: TRBV4-1
size: -
J: TRBJ1-5
DNA: TGCGCCAGCAGCCAAGATCTCAGGCAGCCCCAGCATTTT
CDR3: CASSQDLRQPQHF

D: -
V: TRBV29-1
size: -
J: TRBJ1-2
DNA: TGCAGCGTTATACCGGGACTCGACGGCTATGGCTACACCTTC
CDR3: CSVIPGLDGYGYTF

D: -
V: TRBV29-1
size: -
J: TRBJ1-1
DNA: TGCAGCGTTGAGGACAGCGCTGAAGCTTTCTTT
CDR3: CSVEDSAEAFF

D: -
V: TRBV11-2
size: -
J: TRBJ2-2
DNA: TGTGCCAGCAGCTTAGGTTTCGGGGGAGGGAACACCGGGGAGCTGTTTTTT
CDR3: CASSLGFGGGNTGELFF

D: TRBD1
V: TRBV27
size: once
J: TRBJ1-5
DNA: TGTGCCAGCAGAAGAGACAGGGGGCGGAACGATCAGCCCCAGCATTTT
CDR3: CASRRDRGRNDQPQHF

D: -
V: TRBV25-1
size: -
J: TRBJ1-1
DNA: TGTGCCAGCACGGGGGTGGGGATAACGAACACTGAAGCTTTCTTT
CDR3: CASTGVGITNTEAFF

D: -
V: TRBV11-2
size: -
J: TRBJ1-1
DNA: TGTGCCAGCAGCTTAGAGCGGCAAACGAGAGCTTTCTTT
CDR3: CASSLERQTRAFF

D: -
V: TRBV11-2
size: -
J: TRBJ2-1
DNA: TGTGCCAGCAGCTTAGGCCCGACTAGTGTGAGAAATGAGCAGTTCTTC
CDR3: CASSLGPTSVRNEQFF

D: -
V: TRBV19
size: few
J: TRBJ1-2
DNA: TGTGCCAGTAGTATTGCCCGAGCTAACTATGGCTACACCTTC
CDR3: CASSIARANYGYTF

D: -
V: TRBV5-1
size: -
J: TRBJ1-1
DNA: TGCGCCAGCAGCTTTAGCTATTTGGCAGGGGCGGACACTGAAGCTTTCTTT
CDR3: CASSFSYLAGADTEAFF

D: -
V: TRBV7-9
size: -
J: TRBJ2-7
DNA: TGTGCCAGCAGCTCCCAGGGCTACGAGCAGTACTTC
CDR3: CASSSQGYEQYF